These T cell receptor beta chains were read from a single sample in a study of immune evolution from preneoplasia to lung adenocarcinoma. Here immunoSEQ multiplex PCR was the method, and the copy in TCRdb shows in-frame clones only, minus some. The sample records 7,000 to 8,500 clones, roughly four fifths being singletons. Sequenced sample: FFPE atypical adenomatous hyperplasia tissue from the lung. Receptors were obtained from a donor aged 70 or over with lung adenocarcinoma. Some clones in this sample may be carry-over from other donors' samples. The CDR3 runs from the conserved cysteine through the conserved F or W. The order of the fields is J gene, D gene, clone size, CDR3 length, V gene, CDR3 protein, CDR3 DNA. The D gene is left open where the match is weak. Clone size appears in some rows only: once, few, many, or a class for an expanded clone.

TRBJ2-1,NA,NA,14,TRBV6-1,CASSEGQDSDEQFF,TGTGCCAGCAGTGAGGGCCAAGACTCCGATGAGCAGTTCTTC
TRBJ2-1,TRBD2,NA,17,TRBV6-4,CASSEGSGGSSYNEQFF,TGTGCCAGCAGTGAGGGGTCGGGAGGTAGCTCCTACAATGAGCAGTTCTTC
TRBJ1-2,TRBD1,few,13,TRBV5-6,CASSLGDSYGYTF,TGTGCCAGCAGCTTGGGGGACAGCTATGGCTACACCTTC
TRBJ2-3,NA,NA,14,TRBV7-2,CASSLSGPPDTQYF,TGTGCCAGCAGCCTAAGTGGGCCGCCAGATACGCAGTATTTT
TRBJ2-7,TRBD1,NA,13,TRBV29-1,CSVEGQSSYEQYF,TGCAGCGTTGAGGGACAGTCGTCCTACGAGCAGTACTTC
TRBJ1-2,TRBD1,NA,16,TRBV27,CASSSRAGGALYGYTF,TGTGCCAGCAGTTCCCGGGCAGGGGGTGCCTTATATGGCTACACCTTC
TRBJ2-7,NA,NA,13,TRBV25-1,CASRVGSSYEQYF,TGTGCCAGCAGGGTCGGTTCCTCCTACGAGCAGTACTTC
TRBJ1-4,TRBD1,NA,14,TRBV9,CASSVTGQNEKLFF,TGTGCCAGCAGCGTCACGGGACAGAATGAAAAACTGTTTTTT
TRBJ1-5,NA,NA,15,TRBV7-9,CASSYAGLEGQPQHF,TGTGCCAGCAGCTACGCGGGGTTAGAAGGGCAACCCCAGCATTTT
TRBJ2-5,NA,NA,15,TRBV5-1,CASSHFRDNQETQYF,TGCGCCAGCAGCCACTTCCGGGACAACCAAGAGACCCAGTACTTC
TRBJ1-5,NA,NA,14,TRBV4-1,CASSLRDPNQPQHF,TGCGCCAGCAGCCTTCGGGACCCCAATCAGCCCCAGCATTTT
TRBJ1-2,NA,NA,17,TRBV7-9,CASSLVPVRAGLRGYTF,TGTGCCAGCAGCTTAGTTCCCGTAAGGGCAGGGCTTCGGGGCTACACCTTC
TRBJ1-1,NA,NA,15,TRBV15,CATSGLGWMNTEAFF,TGTGCCACCAGCGGTTTAGGTTGGATGAACACTGAAGCTTTCTTT